This TCR beta chain was recovered during a study of shared clonotypes between healthy human individuals. CD4+ cells were split into CD45RA+ naive and CD45RA-negative memory subsets. Original handling: Without quality scores, immunoSEQ junctional reads could not be filtered like full-length reads. Assay used: immunoSEQ multiplex PCR; TCRdb lists only in-frame clones, some missing. That table furnishes V, J and clone size, whereas the DNA furnished D and trimming. In the table there are about 1.5 million clones, approximately 98% of which are singletons. Germline assignment: CDR1 SGHRS and CDR2 YFSETQ. The V and J ends lost 5 bases and 4 bases, in that order; junction bases with no gene match: 8. This CDR3 region has 14 residues. About this clone itself: The antigen is undetermined.

Findings and caveats of the study: An expected dependence of interdonor clonotype sharing on sequencing depth was noted. Collection of samples was limited to blood; tissue repertoires likely differ.

The source of this sequence is a man aged 30 to 45 in good health. Sample: naive CD4+ T cells sorted from blood. Documented subset: CD45RA+ positively selected. The chain uses TRBV5-1 and TRBJ1-2; 7 positions match TRBD1. CDR3 region: CASRPGTEVYGYTF. The CDR3 nucleotides read TGCGCCAGCAGACCGGGGACAGAAGTCTATGGCTACACCTTC.